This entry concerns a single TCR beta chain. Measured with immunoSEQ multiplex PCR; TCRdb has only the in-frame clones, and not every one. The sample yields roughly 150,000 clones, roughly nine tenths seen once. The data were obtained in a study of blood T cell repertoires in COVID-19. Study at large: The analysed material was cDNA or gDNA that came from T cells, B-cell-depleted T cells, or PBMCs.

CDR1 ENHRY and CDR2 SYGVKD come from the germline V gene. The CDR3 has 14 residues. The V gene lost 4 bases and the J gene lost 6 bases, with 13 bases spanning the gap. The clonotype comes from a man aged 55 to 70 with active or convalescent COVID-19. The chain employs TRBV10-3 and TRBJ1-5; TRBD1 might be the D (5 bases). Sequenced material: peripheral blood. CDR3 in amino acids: CAISAAREGQPQHF. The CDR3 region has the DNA TGTGCCATCAGTGCGGCCAGGGAGGGTCAGCCCCAGCATTTT.